Below are 13 T cell receptor beta chains sequenced from a single sample in a study of T-cell memory formation after mild COVID-19. In TCRdb, the 5' RACE reads were re-called with MiXCR into one record per CDR3 protein. The sample carries some 200,000 distinct CDR3 sequences, more than 8% recorded once. Sequences were obtained from PBMCs or a T cell subset sorted from them (not recorded which). The receptors shown here come from a man aged 18 to 30 who had mild COVID-19 (a few samples of this study predate the infection). Cell type and time point are not known.

Only a few counts were recorded for this clonotype. The V gene is TRBV5-1, the J gene TRBJ2-3; TRBD1 aligns across 7 bases. The CDR3 contains 14 residues. Trimming removed 2 bases from V and 4 bases from J; junction bases left unmatched: 4. Looked up from germline, CDR1 is SGHRS and CDR2 is YFSETQ. DNA for the CDR3: TGCGCCAGCAGCTTAAGGACAGGCGCAGATACGCAGTATTTT. Translation gives CASSLRTGADTQYF.

This clonotype was seen at least ten times. The J gene is TRBJ1-4, the V gene TRBV4-1; TRBD1 aligns across 7 bases. The V segment lost 4 bases and the J segment 8 bases; nucleotides outside the gene matches: 7. CDR1 is MGHRA, CDR2 YSYEKL, per germline. The CDR3 extends over 14 amino acids. DNA for the CDR3: TGCGCCAGCAGCCCGACAGGGCTCGGAGAAAAACTGTTTTTT. This translates into CASSPTGLGEKLFF.

This clonotype was counted only a few times. This chain connects TRBV30 to TRBJ1-1; D unclear. V was shortened by 3 bases and J by 4 bases, with 12 bases between the two germline ends. The CDR3 extends over 13 amino acids. In germline, CDR1 is GTSNPN, CDR2 SVGIG (reference sequence). This CDR3 reads CAWRGSLSTEAFF. Here the CDR3 DNA reads TGTGCCTGGAGGGGCTCCCTGAGCACTGAAGCTTTCTTT.

The table lists this clonotype with a few counts. This rearrangement joins TRBV7-2 to TRBJ2-5; the match to TRBD1 covers 8 bases. V lost 5 bases and J lost 6; bases outside the gene matches: 14. From germline, CDR1 is SGHTA and CDR2 FQGNSA. The CDR3 runs to 16 residues. CDR3 loop: CASSPDGAGGAKTQYF. The DNA for the CDR3 is TGTGCCAGCAGCCCTGACGGGGCAGGGGGCGCGAAGACCCAGTACTTC.

J is TRBJ2-5 and V is TRBV6-2 or TRBV6-3; D remains unclear. The germline gives CDR1 MNHEY, CDR2 SVGEGT. Trimming took 7 bases from V and 1 from J, leaving 7 bases between them. The length of the CDR3 is 12 residues. The CDR3: CASTHSQETQYF. DNA of the CDR3: TGTGCCAGCACCCATTCCCAAGAGACCCAGTACTTC.

This clonotype was seen more than once but under ten times. The chain combines TRBV20-1 with TRBJ2-7; D perhaps matches TRBD1 (6 bases). CDR1 is DFQATT, CDR2 SNEGSKA, per germline (reference sequence). Trimming took off 0 bases at V and 0 bases at J, with 15 bases between the two ends. This CDR3 contains 16 residues. As DNA, the CDR3 is TGCAGTGCTAGAGATGCTGGGGGCCCGAACTCCTACGAGCAGTACTTC. Its translation is CSARDAGGPNSYEQYF.

The chain joins TRBV10-3 to TRBJ1-2; D unclear. Trimming removed 6 bases from V and 1 base from J, with 6 bases in between. This CDR3 region has 12 residues. Germline CDR1 is ENHRY and CDR2 is SYGVKD. This CDR3 reads CAIRRHNYGYTF. CDR3 DNA: TGTGCCATCAGAAGACATAACTATGGCTACACCTTC.

The V and J genes are TRBV4-3 and TRBJ2-1; 8 nucleotides align to TRBD1. The CDR3 length is 17 residues. Trimming at V came to 3 bases and at J to 3 bases, leaving 10 bases not matched to a gene. Germline CDR1 LGHNA, CDR2 YSLEER. DNA of the CDR3: TGCGCCAGCAGCCAGACAGGGGCTTCCCTGAGCTACAATGAGCAGTTCTTC. It encodes CASSQTGASLSYNEQFF.

This clonotype was seen at least ten times. The V call is TRBV4-3, the J call TRBJ2-7; the D gene is possibly TRBD1 (6 bases). The germline gives CDR1 LGHNA, CDR2 YSLEER. With 5 bases removed from V and 0 bases from J, the gap between germline ends came to 26 bases. The CDR3 consists of 19 residues. DNA for the CDR3: TGCGCCAGCAGCGAGAGCGTGGGGATGGACCGGGACACCTCCTACGAGCAGTACTTC. Translating it yields CASSESVGMDRDTSYEQYF.

This chain uses TRBV14 with TRBJ2-6, with 8 bases lining up with TRBD1. V lost 4 bases and J lost 0; bases outside the gene matches: 8. There are 18 residues in the CDR3. Germline CDR1 reads SGHDN; CDR2 reads FVKESK. The CDR3 DNA follows: TGTGCCAGCAGCCCCTGGACAGGGAAGTCCTCTGGGGCCAACGTCCTGACTTTC. The encoded protein is CASSPWTGKSSGANVLTF.

The chain has TRBV10-3 and TRBJ2-3, with D hard to call. With 7 bases removed from V and 5 bases from J, the gap between germline ends came to 13 bases. The CDR3 covers 13 residues. Germline CDR1 and CDR2: ENHRY and SYGVKD. The CDR3 is CAIKGTQGDTQYF. In DNA, the CDR3 is TGTGCCATCAAGGGCACCCAAGGAGATACGCAGTATTTT.

The V and J genes are TRBV5-1 and TRBJ2-1, with 7 bases fitting TRBD1. V trimming: 1 base; J trimming: 1 base; junction bases outside the gene matches: 2. Germline V lookup: CDR1 SGHRS, CDR2 YFSETQ. The CDR3 has 15 amino acids. The CDR3 nucleotides read TGCGCCAGCAGCTTGACCAGGGGGTCCTACAATGAGCAGTTCTTC. Translation gives CASSLTRGSYNEQFF.

The sample holds a few counts of this clonotype. This rearrangement joins TRBV24-1 to TRBJ2-3, with 8 positions matching TRBD1. The CDR3 contains 13 residues. Germline V lookup: CDR1 KGHDR, CDR2 SFDVKD. J lost 3 bases, V lost 7 bases, and 2 bases had no gene match. The CDR3 nucleotides read TGTGCCACCAGACAGGGGGGAACAGATACGCAGTATTTT. This sequence encodes CATRQGGTDTQYF.